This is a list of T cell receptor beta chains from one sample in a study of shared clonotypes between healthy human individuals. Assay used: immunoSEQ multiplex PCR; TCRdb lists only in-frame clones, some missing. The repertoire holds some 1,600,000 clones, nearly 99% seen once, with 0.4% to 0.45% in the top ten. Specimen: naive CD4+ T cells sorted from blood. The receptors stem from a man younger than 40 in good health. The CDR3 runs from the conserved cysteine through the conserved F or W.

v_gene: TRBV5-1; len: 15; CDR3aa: CASSPTAMTATEQYF
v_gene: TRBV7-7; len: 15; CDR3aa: CASSLKGSGTDTQYF
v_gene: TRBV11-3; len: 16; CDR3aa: CASSRTGLAGENEQYF
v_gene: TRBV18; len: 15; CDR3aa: CASSPGLAAIYEQYF
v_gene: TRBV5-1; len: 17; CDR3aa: CASSRETGWGGGYEQYF
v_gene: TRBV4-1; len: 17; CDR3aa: CASSSGQGLLSYNEQFF
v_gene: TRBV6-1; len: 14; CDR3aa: CASSFSGTQAEQFF
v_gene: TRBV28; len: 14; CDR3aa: CASRAGTGWDEQFF
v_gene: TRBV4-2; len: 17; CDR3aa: CASSQDSTSSGTDTQYF
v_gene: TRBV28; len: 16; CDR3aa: CASSFLAGGISYEQYF
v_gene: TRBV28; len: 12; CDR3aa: CASSSPRRTQYF
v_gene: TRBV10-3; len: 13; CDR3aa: CATRKDSGFEAFF
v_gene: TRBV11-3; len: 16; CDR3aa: CASSRVSGTNTGELFF
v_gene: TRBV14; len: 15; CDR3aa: CASSKWERELTEQFF
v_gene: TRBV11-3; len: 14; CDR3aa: CASSQDRASYEQYF
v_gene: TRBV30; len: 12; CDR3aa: CAWSAGVSGYTF
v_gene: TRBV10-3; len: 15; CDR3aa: CAISLAGVRTGELFF
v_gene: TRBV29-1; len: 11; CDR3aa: CSGITDTEAFF
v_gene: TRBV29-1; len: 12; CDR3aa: CSVPSSYNEQFF
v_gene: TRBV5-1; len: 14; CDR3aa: CASSFESGEETQYF
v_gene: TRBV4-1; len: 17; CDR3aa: CASSPGRVRGRKNEQYF
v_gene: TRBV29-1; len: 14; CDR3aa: CSVAGLSGANVLTF
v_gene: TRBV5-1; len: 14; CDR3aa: CASSSIGNSPQQYF
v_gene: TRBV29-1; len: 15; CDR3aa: CSVEVTGTGGDGYTF
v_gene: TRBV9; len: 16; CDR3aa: CASSTQRGLEERELFF
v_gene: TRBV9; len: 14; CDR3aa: CASSVGAGAYEQYF
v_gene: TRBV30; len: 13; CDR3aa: CAWSRISNQPQHF
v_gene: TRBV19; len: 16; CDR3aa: CASSQEGRYAFHEQYF
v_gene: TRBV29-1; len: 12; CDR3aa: CSVGGTTDTQYF
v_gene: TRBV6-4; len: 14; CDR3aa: CASSVRVGTPGYTF
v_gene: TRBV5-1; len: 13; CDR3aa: CASSGTYQETQYF
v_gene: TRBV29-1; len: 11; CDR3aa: CLGQTNEKLFF
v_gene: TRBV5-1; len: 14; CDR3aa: CASSLGGLNNEQFF
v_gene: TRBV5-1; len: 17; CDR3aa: CASSFELAGFPTYEQYF
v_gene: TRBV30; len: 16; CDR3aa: CAWSVNRADHSYEQYF
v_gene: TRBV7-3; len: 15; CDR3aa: CASSLYPGGIYEQYF
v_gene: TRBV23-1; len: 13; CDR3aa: CASSHPGPAEQFF
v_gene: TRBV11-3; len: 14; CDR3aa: CASSQGAGTGELFF
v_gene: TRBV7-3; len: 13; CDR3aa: CASSLRVGETQYF
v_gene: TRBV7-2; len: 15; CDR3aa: CASTESLGRGYEQYF
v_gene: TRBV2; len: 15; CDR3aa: CASNRQTLFSYEQYF
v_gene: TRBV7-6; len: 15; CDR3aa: CASSLDGWGSQPQHF
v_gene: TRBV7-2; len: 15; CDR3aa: CASSLGLAGPYEQYF
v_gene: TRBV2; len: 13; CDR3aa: CASSGLANTEAFF
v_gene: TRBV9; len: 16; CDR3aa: CASSVESSGRGDTQYF
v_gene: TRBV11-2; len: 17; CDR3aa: CASSLDRVGRPTGELFF
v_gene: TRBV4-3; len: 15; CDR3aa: CASSQAPGTGNTIYF
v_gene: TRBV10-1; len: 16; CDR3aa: CASSELPQGRQETQYF
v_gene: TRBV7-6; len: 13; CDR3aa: CASRGGGTDTQYF
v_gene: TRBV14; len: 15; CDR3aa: CASSTRLAGYNEQFF
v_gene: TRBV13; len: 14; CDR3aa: CASSPRSRYNEQFF
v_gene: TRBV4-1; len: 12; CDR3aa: CASSQAAGELFF
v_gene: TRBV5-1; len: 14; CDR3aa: CASSLEARNEKLFF
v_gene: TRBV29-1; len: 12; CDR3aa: CSVEGGGTEAFF
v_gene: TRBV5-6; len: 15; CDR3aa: CASRSLGTGSYEQYF